This T cell receptor (beta chain) was recorded in a study of PD-L1 blockade in urothelial cancer. Study overall: Blood was subjected to analysis at 3 weeks (second dose) and 6 weeks following treatment start.

Measured with immunoSEQ multiplex PCR; TCRdb has only the in-frame clones, and not every one. The table records fewer than 95,000 clones, 84% of them present only once. Time point indicated: pretreatment peripheral blood. Disease in patients was locally advanced or metastatic urothelial carcinoma. Specimen: PBMCs, collected around atezolizumab (anti-PD-L1) treatment. The clonotype originates from a man between 60 and 75 years old with urothelial cancer.

CDR3 region: CASSIEGGYGYTF. For the CDR3, the DNA is TGTGCCAGTAGTATAGAAGGGGGTTATGGCTACACCTTC. This chain connects TRBV19 to TRBJ1-2; perhaps TRBD1 as D (6 bases). V dropped 0 bases and J dropped 5 bases, with 7 bases sitting between them. This CDR3 comprises 13 residues. Germline V gene data show CDR1 as LNHDA and CDR2 as SQIVND (reference sequence).